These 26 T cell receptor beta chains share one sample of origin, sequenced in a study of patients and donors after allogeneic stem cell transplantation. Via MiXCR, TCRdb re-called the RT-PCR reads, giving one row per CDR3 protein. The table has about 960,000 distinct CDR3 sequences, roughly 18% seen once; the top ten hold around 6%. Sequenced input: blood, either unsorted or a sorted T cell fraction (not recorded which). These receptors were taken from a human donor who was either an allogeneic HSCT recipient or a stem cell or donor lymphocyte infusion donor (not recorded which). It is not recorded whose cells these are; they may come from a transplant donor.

The CDR3 DNA is TGTGCCAGCAGCAACCGGGACAGGAATGAAAAACTGTTTTTT. Translating gives CASSNRDRNEKLFF. The chain links TRBV7-2 to TRBJ1-4; TRBD1 matches at 8 bases. V was pared by 5 bases and J by 5 bases, with 4 bases of the junction left unmatched. Per germline, CDR1 SGHTA and CDR2 FQGNSA. CDR3 size: 14 residues.

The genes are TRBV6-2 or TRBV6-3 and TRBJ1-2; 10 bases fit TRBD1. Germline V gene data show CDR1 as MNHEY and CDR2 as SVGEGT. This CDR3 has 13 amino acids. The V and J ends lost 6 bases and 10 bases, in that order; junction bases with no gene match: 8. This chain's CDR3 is CASRIRDRGIYTF. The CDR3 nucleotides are TGTGCCAGCAGAATCCGGGACAGGGGTATCTACACCTTC.

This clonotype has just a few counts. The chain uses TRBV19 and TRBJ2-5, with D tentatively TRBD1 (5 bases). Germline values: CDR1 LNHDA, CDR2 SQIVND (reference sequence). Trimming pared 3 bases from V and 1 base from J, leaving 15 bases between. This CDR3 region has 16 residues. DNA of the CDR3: TGTGCCAGTAGTATTTCTGGGGCCAGAGCCCAAGAGACCCAGTACTTC. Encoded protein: CASSISGARAQETQYF.

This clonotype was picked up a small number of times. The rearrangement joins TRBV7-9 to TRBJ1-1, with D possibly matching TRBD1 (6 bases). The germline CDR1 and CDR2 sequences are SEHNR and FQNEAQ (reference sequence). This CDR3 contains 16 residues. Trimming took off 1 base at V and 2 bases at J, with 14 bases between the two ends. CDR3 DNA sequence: TGTGCCAGCAGCTTAGACCGGCGCAGGGGAAACACTGAAGCTTTCTTT. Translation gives CASSLDRRRGNTEAFF.

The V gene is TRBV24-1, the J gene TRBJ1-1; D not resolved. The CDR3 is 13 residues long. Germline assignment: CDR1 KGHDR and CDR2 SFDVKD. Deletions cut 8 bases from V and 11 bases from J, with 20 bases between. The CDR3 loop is CATTTDGGLGAFF. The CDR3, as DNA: TGTGCCACCACAACAGACGGTGGGCTTGGGGCTTTCTTT.

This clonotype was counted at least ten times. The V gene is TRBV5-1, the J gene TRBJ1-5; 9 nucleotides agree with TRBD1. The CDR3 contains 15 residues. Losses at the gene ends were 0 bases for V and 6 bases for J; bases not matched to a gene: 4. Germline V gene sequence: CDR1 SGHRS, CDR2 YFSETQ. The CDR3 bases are TGCGCCAGCAGCTTGGAGGGACAGGGAGGTCAGCCCCAGCATTTT. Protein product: CASSLEGQGGQPQHF.

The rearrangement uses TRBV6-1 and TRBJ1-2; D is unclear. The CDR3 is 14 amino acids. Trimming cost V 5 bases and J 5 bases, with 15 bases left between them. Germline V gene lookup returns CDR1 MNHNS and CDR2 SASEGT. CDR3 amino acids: CASSPATSLYGYTF. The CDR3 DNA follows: TGTGCCAGCAGTCCCGCGACATCCCTTTATGGCTACACCTTC.

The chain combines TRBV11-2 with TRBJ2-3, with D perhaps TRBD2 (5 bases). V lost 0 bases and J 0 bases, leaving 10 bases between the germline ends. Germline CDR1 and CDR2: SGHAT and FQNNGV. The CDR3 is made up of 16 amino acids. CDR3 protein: CASSLDLALSTDTQYF. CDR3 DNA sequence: TGTGCCAGCAGCTTAGATCTAGCTCTTAGCACAGATACGCAGTATTTT.

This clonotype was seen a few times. CDR3 region: CASSAIGGTRSSNEQFF. The CDR3 DNA is TGTGCCAGCAGCGCCATCGGGGGGACTAGGAGTTCGAATGAGCAGTTCTTC. This chain connects TRBV9 to TRBJ2-1; TRBD2 matches at 8 bases. Germline assignment: CDR1 SGDLS and CDR2 YYNGEE. With V trimmed by 3 bases and J by 7 bases, 15 bases remained unmatched. CDR3 size: 17 residues.

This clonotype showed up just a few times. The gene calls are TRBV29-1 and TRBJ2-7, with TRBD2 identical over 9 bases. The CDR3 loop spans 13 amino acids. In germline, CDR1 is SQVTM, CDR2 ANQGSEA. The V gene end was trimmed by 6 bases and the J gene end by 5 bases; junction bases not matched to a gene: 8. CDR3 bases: TGCAGCGTCATTAGCGGGAGAGTGAACGAGCAGTACTTC. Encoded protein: CSVISGRVNEQYF.

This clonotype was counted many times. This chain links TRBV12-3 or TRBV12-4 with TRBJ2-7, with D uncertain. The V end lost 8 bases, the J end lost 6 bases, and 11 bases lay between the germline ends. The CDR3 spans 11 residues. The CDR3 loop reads CASRAESEQYF. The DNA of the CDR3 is TGTGCCAGCCGCGCCGAATCCGAGCAGTACTTC.

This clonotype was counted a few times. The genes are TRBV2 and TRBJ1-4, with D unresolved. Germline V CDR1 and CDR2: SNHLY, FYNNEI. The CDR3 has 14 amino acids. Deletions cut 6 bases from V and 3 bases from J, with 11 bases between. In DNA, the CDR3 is TGTGCCAGCAGGCCACTAGAAGCTAATGAAAAACTGTTTTTT. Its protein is CASRPLEANEKLFF.

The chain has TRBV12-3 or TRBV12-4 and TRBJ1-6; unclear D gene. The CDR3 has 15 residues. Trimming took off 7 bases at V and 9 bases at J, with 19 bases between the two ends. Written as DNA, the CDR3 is TGTGCCAGCACCGAGGGCGGGGTACTGGGTTCACCCCTCCACTTT. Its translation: CASTEGGVLGSPLHF.

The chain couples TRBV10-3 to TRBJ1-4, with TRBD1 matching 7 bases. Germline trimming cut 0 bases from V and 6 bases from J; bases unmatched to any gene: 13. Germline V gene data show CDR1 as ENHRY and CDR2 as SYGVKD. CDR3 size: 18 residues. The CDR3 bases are TGTGCCATCAGTGAGTCGGCCCAAGCCAGGGGGGGTTATGAAAAACTGTTTTTT. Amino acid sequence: CAISESAQARGGYEKLFF.

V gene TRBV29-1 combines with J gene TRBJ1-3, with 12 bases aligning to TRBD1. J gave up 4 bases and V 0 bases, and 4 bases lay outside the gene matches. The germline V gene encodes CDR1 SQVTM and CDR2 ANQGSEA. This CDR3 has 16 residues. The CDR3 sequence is CSVEDRDRGLGNTIYF. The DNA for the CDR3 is TGCAGCGTTGAAGACCGGGACAGGGGGCTCGGAAACACCATATATTTT.

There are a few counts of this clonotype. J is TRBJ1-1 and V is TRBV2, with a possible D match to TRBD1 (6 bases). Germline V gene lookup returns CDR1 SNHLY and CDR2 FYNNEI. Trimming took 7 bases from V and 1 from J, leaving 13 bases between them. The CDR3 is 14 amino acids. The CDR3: CASTIRGGNTEAFF. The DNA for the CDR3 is TGTGCCAGCACAATCAGGGGCGGGAACACTGAAGCTTTCTTT.

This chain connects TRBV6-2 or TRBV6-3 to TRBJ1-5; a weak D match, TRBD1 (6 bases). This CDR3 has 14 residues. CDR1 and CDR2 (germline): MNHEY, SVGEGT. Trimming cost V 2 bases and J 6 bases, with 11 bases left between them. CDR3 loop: CASSYVGGTQPQHF. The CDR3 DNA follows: TGTGCCAGCAGTTACGTTGGGGGCACTCAGCCCCAGCATTTT.

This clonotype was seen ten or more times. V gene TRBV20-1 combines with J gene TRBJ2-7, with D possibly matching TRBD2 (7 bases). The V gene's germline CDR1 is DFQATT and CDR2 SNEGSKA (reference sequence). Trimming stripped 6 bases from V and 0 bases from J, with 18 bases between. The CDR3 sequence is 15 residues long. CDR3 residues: CSAQPRGGHSYEQYF. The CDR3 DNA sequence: TGCAGTGCCCAACCCCGCGGGGGCCACTCCTACGAGCAGTACTTC.

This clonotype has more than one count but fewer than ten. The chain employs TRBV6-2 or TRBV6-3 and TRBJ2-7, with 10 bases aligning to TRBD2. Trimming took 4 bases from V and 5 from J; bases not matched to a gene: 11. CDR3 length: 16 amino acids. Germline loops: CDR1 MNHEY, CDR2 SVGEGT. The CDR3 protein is CASSSVAGGPDDEQYF. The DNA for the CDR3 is TGTGCCAGCAGTTCAGTAGCGGGGGGACCCGACGACGAGCAGTACTTC.

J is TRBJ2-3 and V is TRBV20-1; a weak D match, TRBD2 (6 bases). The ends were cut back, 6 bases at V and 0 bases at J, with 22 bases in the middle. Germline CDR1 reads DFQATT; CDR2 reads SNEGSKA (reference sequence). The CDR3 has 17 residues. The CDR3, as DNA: TGCAGTGCGAAAATGGGTAGCGGACTGACTAGCACAGATACGCAGTATTTT. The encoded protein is CSAKMGSGLTSTDTQYF.

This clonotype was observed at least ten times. The CDR3 sequence: CSVDRGTNTEAFF. In DNA, the CDR3 is TGCAGCGTCGACAGGGGGACGAACACTGAAGCTTTCTTT. The chain links TRBV29-1 to TRBJ1-1, with 9 bases identical to TRBD1. The CDR3 length is 13 residues. Germline V lookup: CDR1 SQVTM, CDR2 ANQGSEA. The V and J ends lost 6 bases and 1 base, in that order; junction bases with no gene match: 3.

CDR3 DNA: TGCGCCAGCAGCTGGAGAGAATATCGGGGTTCCGGGGAGCTGTTTTTT. This codes for CASSWREYRGSGELFF. The genes are TRBV5-1 and TRBJ2-2; weak D call: TRBD2 (5 bases). Germline-derived CDR1 and CDR2 are SGHRS and YFSETQ. Deletions cut 3 bases from V and 6 bases from J, with 18 bases between. This CDR3 comprises 16 residues. Supplemented by reference TRBV5-1 and TRBJ2-2, the full variable domain reads KAGVTQTPRYLIKTRGQQVTLSCSPISGHRSVSWYQQTPGQGLQFLFEYFSETQRNKGNFPGRFSGRQFSNSRSEMNVSTLELGDSALYLCASSWREYRGSGELFFGEGSRLTVL.

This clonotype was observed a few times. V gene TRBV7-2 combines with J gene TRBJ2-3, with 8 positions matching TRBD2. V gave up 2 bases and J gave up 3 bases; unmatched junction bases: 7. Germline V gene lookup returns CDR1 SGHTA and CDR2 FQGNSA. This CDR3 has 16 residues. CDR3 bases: TGTGCCAGCAGCTTACAGCGGGGGCGGGTGACAGATACGCAGTATTTT. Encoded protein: CASSLQRGRVTDTQYF.

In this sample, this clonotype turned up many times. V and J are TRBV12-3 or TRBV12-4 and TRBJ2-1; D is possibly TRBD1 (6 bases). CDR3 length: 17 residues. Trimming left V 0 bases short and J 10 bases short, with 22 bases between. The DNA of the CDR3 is TGTGCCAGCAGTTTAGCCCCGGGACAAGGAGGCTATCAAGAGCAGTTCTTC. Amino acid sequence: CASSLAPGQGGYQEQFF.

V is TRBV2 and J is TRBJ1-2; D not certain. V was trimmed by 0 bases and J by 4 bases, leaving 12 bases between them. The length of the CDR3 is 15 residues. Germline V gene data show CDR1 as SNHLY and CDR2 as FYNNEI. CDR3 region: CASSEAGFIGYGYTF. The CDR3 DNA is TGTGCCAGCAGTGAAGCCGGCTTCATCGGCTATGGCTACACCTTC.

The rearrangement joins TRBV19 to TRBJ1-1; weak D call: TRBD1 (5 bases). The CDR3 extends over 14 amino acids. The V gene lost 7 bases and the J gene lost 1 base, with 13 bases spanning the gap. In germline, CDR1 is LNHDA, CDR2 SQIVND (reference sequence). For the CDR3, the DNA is TGTGCCAGTAACACCGGGACGGGGAACACTGAAGCTTTCTTT. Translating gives CASNTGTGNTEAFF.